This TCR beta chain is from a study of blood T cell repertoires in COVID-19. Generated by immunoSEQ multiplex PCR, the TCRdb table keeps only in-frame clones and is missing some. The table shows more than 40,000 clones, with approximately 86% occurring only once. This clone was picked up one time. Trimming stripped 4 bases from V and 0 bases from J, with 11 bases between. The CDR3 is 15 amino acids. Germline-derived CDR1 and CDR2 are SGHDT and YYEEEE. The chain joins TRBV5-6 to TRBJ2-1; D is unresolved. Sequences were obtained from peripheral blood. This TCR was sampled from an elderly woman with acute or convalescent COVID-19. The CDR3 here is CASSGGISSYNEQFF. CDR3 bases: TGTGCCAGCAGCGGCGGTATTAGCTCCTACAATGAGCAGTTCTTC.